This T cell receptor (beta chain) derives from a study of radiotherapy plus CTLA-4 blockade in lung cancer. Study summary: Disease control was present in under 35% of patients, and objective responses in more than 15%.

The CDR3 extends over 15 amino acids. Germline V gives CDR1 LNHDA, CDR2 SQIVND (reference sequence). The V segment lost 1 base and the J segment 0 bases; nucleotides outside the gene matches: 3. The method was immunoSEQ multiplex PCR; TCRdb's version includes in-frame clones alone and lacks a portion of them. This sample carries tens of thousands of clones, 70% to 90% of them seen once, and the ten largest clones take around 7.6%. Sample: peripheral blood, taken from a patient treated with radiotherapy plus ipilimumab. The chain combines TRBV19 with TRBJ2-7, with TRBD1 identical over 7 bases. The sequence came from a human donor with non-small cell lung cancer whose response to radiotherapy plus ipilimumab could not be evaluated. CDR3: CASSIAGQPSYEQYF. CDR3 in DNA: TGTGCCAGTAGTATAGCGGGACAGCCCTCCTACGAGCAGTACTTC.